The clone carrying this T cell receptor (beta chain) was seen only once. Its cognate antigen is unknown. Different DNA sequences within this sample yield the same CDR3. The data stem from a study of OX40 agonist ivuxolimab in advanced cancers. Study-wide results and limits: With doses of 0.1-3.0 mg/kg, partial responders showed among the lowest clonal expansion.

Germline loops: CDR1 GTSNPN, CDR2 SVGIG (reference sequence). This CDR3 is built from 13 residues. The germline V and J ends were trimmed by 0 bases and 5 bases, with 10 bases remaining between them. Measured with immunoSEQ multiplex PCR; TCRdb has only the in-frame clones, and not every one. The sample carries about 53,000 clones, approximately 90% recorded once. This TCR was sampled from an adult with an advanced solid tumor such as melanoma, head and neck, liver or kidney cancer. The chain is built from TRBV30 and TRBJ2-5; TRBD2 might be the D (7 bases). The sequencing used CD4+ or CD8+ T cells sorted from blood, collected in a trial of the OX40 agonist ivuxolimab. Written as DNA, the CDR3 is TGTGCCTGGAGTGTAGGCGGGGGCGAGACCCAGTACTTC. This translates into CAWSVGGGETQYF. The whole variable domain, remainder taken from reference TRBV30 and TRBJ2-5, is SQTIHQWPATLVQPVGSPLSLECTVEGTSNPNLYWYRQAAGRGLQLLFYSVGIGQISSEVPQNLSASRPQDRQFILSSKKLLLSDSGFYLCAWSVGGGETQYFGPGTRLLVL.